Shown below are 19 T cell receptor gamma chains from a single sample sequenced in a study of intestinal T cells in coeliac disease. The TRG library came from 200 ng of biopsy DNA amplified with LymphoTrack primers. TCRdb reran clone calling via CATT on the multiplex PCR reads. The sample holds 670 or so gamma-chain clones, just under 50% seen once. For each case, the template was genomic DNA from ten roughly 5-µm formalin-fixed paraffin-embedded scrolls. Sequences were obtained from a duodenal biopsy. The receptor source for this set is a human donor with celiac disease.

The chain recombines TRGV3 with TRGJP1. This CDR3 has 12 amino acids. V trimming: 2 bases; J trimming: 7 bases; junction bases outside the gene matches: 1. Germline V gives CDR1 VTNTFY, CDR2 YDVSTARD (reference sequence). DNA for the CDR3: TGTGCCACCTGGGACAATGGTTGGTTCAAGATATTT. Protein product: CATWDNGWFKIF.

This clone was detected a few times. TCRdb shows a much larger clone's protein in place of this DNA's translation, and the two differ at residue 5, likely through a read error; the protein shown is translated from the DNA. This sequence joins TRGV3 and TRGJ1 or TRGJ2. Germline CDR1 and CDR2: VTNTFY and YDVSTARD (reference sequence). This CDR3 has 11 amino acids. CDR3 loop: CATWGRPKKLF. Here the CDR3 DNA reads TGTGCCACCTGGGGCAGGCCTAAGAAACTCTTT.

The chain carries TRGV8 and TRGJ1 or TRGJ2. V trimming: 3 bases; J trimming: 12 bases; junction bases outside the gene matches: 14. CDR1 and CDR2 (germline): VENAVY, YDSYNSRV. There are 13 residues in the CDR3. CDR3 loop: CATWDWPRTGKLF. CDR3 bases: TGTGCCACCTGGGATTGGCCTCGTACGGGGAAACTCTTT.

Notes on this clone: TCRdb lists a protein that is different at residue 5 from the translated DNA; the protein given here uses the DNA translation. The CDR3: CATWGRQRKLF. CDR3 nucleotide sequence: TGTGCCACCTGGGGCAGGCAGAGGAAACTCTTT. The chain uses TRGV3 and TRGJ1 or TRGJ2. In germline, CDR1 is VTNTFY, CDR2 YDVSTARD (reference sequence). This CDR3 is built from 11 residues.

V is TRGV9 and J is TRGJ1 or TRGJ2. Germline CDR1 is GITISATS and CDR2 is ISYDGTV (reference sequence). The CDR3 spans 12 residues. With V trimmed by 3 bases and J by 12 bases, 11 bases remained unmatched. The CDR3 protein is CALWELEEGKLF. The CDR3 nucleotides are TGTGCCTTGTGGGAGCTGGAGGAGGGGAAACTCTTT.

For this clone: The protein that TCRdb holds for this DNA derives from a much larger clone and differs from the translated DNA at residue 6, which likely indicates a read error; the protein shown here is translated from the DNA. The rearrangement links TRGV10 to TRGJ1 or TRGJ2. TRGV10 is labeled an ORF, and its function is uncertain. The CDR3 has 12 residues. The trim removed 8 bases at V and 3 bases at J, leaving 5 bases unmatched. The CDR3: CAAWDFYYKKLF. For the CDR3, the DNA is TGTGCTGCGTGGGACTTTTATTATAAGAAACTCTTT.

The rearrangement joins TRGV8 to TRGJ1 or TRGJ2. CDR1 and CDR2 from the germline V gene are VENAVY and YDSYNSRV. J lost 10 bases, V lost 2 bases, and 8 bases had no gene match. This CDR3 region has 12 residues. In DNA, the CDR3 is TGTGCCACCTGGGATATGATTATAAAGAAACTCTTT. This encodes CATWDMIIKKLF.

Only a few counts were recorded for this clone. The chain uses TRGV3 and TRGJ1 or TRGJ2. Trimming cost V 0 bases and J 12 bases; bases outside gene matches: 8. This CDR3 has 12 amino acids. Germline V gene lookup returns CDR1 VTNTFY and CDR2 YDVSTARD (reference sequence). Written as DNA, the CDR3 is TGTGCCACCTGGGACAGGCAGGTTGGGAAACTCTTT. Translated: CATWDRQVGKLF.

CDR3 nucleotide sequence: TGTGCCTTGTGGGATTTTCAGTATAATTTTTATTATAAGAAACTCTTT. As protein: CALWDFQYNFYYKKLF. V and J are TRGV9 and TRGJ1 or TRGJ2. The CDR3 covers 16 residues. Germline V CDR1 and CDR2: GITISATS, ISYDGTV (reference sequence). With V trimmed by 4 bases and J by 3 bases, 15 bases remained unmatched.

By share, this clone counts as large. V is TRGV9 and J is TRGJ1 or TRGJ2. Trimming took 0 bases from V and 7 from J; bases not matched to a gene: 3. Germline lookup yields CDR1 GITISATS and CDR2 ISYDGTV (reference sequence). The CDR3 has 12 amino acids. The CDR3 DNA reads as TGTGCCTTGTGGGAGGTGAGGTATAAGAAACTCTTT. It is translated as CALWEVRYKKLF.

J is TRGJ1 or TRGJ2 and V is TRGV8. The germline V gene has CDR1 VENAVY and CDR2 YDSYNSRV. The V and J ends lost 6 bases and 7 bases, in that order; junction bases with no gene match: 12. CDR3 length equals 13 residues. CDR3 sequence reads: CATWIVALYKKLF. The CDR3 DNA reads TGTGCCACCTGGATAGTGGCTTTGTATAAGAAACTCTTT.

The genes are TRGV9 and TRGJ1 or TRGJ2. After removal of 0 bases from V and 7 bases from J, the junction contained 6 bases not matched to a gene. The germline V gene encodes CDR1 GITISATS and CDR2 ISYDGTV (reference sequence). The CDR3 has 13 residues. The CDR3 protein is CALWEVLRYKKLF. DNA for the CDR3: TGTGCCTTGTGGGAGGTGCTACGGTATAAGAAACTCTTT.

There are a few counts of this clone. The protein held in TCRdb is that of a much larger clone and does not match this DNA's translation at residue 7, likely because of a read error; the protein shown is translated from the DNA. The chain has TRGV2 and TRGJ1 or TRGJ2. CDR1 and CDR2 (germline): EGSNGY, YDSYNSKV. This CDR3 is 13 amino acids long. After removal of 1 base from V and 3 bases from J, the junction contained 3 bases not matched to a gene. The CDR3 sequence is CATWDGPYYKKLF. In nucleotides, the CDR3 is TGTGCCACCTGGGACGGTCCTTATTATAAGAAACTCTTT.

The chain has TRGV9 and TRGJP1. The length of the CDR3 is 12 residues. Germline V CDR1 and CDR2: GITISATS, ISYDGTV (reference sequence). With 8 bases clipped from V and 11 bases from J, the junction kept 11 bases outside the gene matches. The CDR3 region is CALSNNGWFKIF. The DNA of the CDR3 is TGTGCCTTGTCTAATAATGGGTGGTTCAAGATATTT.

The V gene was identified as TRGV2, while no J gene was called. Germline V gene sequence: CDR1 EGSNGY, CDR2 YDSYNSKV. The CDR3 extends over 16 amino acids. The CDR3 DNA follows: TGTGCCACCTTGGGGACGGCAGTTAGTGAAGTTGGATCAAAGACGTTT. Its translation: CATLGTAVSEVGSKTF.

In this sample, this clone is hyperexpanded. The sample has other DNA sequences that encode this CDR3 too. CDR3 region: CAAWDYYKKLF. The DNA for the CDR3 is TGTGCTGCGTGGGATTATTATAAGAAACTCTTT. The rearrangement links TRGV10 to TRGJ1 or TRGJ2. TRGV10 is noted as an ORF with a role that remains uncertain. Trimming took 8 bases from V and 2 from J; bases not matched to a gene: 1. CDR3 length: 11 amino acids.

The CDR3 nucleotides are TGTGCCTGCCTGGATGTCTATTATAAGAAACTCTTT. Translated: CACLDVYYKKLF. The chain has TRGV11 and TRGJ1 or TRGJ2. TRGV11 is flagged as an ORF with uncertain function. V shed 12 bases and J 4 bases; nucleotides not matched to a gene: 9. The CDR3 loop spans 12 amino acids.

This clone ranks as large. The rearrangement joins TRGV9 to TRGJ1 or TRGJ2. This CDR3 comprises 17 residues. Germline-derived CDR1 and CDR2 are GITISATS and ISYDGTV (reference sequence). Germline trimming cut 0 bases from V and 5 bases from J; bases unmatched to any gene: 16. CDR3 region: CALWEVWLWGHDYKKLF. The DNA for the CDR3 is TGTGCCTTGTGGGAGGTGTGGCTCTGGGGCCATGATTATAAGAAACTCTTT.

The rearrangement links TRGV2 to TRGJP2. CDR1 is EGSNGY and CDR2 is YDSYNSKV in the germline V gene. The J segment lost 9 bases and the V segment lost 0 bases, leaving 28 bases of the junction unmatched. This CDR3 comprises 21 residues. The CDR3 reads CATWDGPLNRGREGRHWIKTF. CDR3 bases: TGTGCCACCTGGGACGGGCCGCTTAATCGGGGGAGAGAAGGTCGGCATTGGATCAAGACGTTT.